The 7 T cell receptor beta chains below come from one sample, sequenced in a study of cytomegalovirus exposure and HLA in healthy donors. Clones were read by immunoSEQ multiplex PCR, and TCRdb kept only the in-frame ones, dropping some. The sample consists of hundreds of thousands of clones, 87% of them appearing once. Sequenced sample: PBMCs. The receptors were gathered from a man aged 18 to 30 in good health and CMV-seropositive.

This chain joins TRBV18 and TRBJ2-7; TRBD1 agrees at 9 bases. The CDR3 spans 16 residues. Trimming took 3 bases from V and 5 from J; bases not matched to a gene: 11. Germline values: CDR1 KGHSH, CDR2 LQKENI. The chain's CDR3 is CASSPARDRENNEQYF. CDR3 bases: TGTGCCAGCTCACCGGCACGGGACAGGGAGAACAACGAGCAGTACTTC.

The chain joins TRBV5-1 to TRBJ1-5; 8 nucleotides agree with TRBD1. The CDR3 sequence is 16 residues long. Germline CDR1 and CDR2: SGHRS and YFSETQ. Trimming cost V 0 bases and J 7 bases; bases outside gene matches: 9. The CDR3: CASSLGTGGSEQPQHF. DNA of the CDR3: TGCGCCAGCAGCTTGGGCACAGGGGGGTCCGAGCAGCCCCAGCATTTT.

The chain links TRBV6-1 to TRBJ1-2, with a weak D call TRBD1 (5 bases). There are 14 residues in the CDR3. Between the trimmed V and J ends, which lost 4 bases and 8 bases, there was a span of 17 bases. Germline CDR1 and CDR2: MNHNS and SASEGT. Here the CDR3 DNA reads TGTGCCAGCAGTGGGTCCCCAGGGAGTGAAGGCTACACCTTC. As protein: CASSGSPGSEGYTF.

The table lists this clone with a few counts. The V gene is TRBV5-1, the J gene TRBJ2-1; TRBD2 aligns across 10 bases. Trimming cost V 0 bases and J 5 bases; bases outside gene matches: 2. Looked up from germline, CDR1 is SGHRS and CDR2 is YFSETQ. The CDR3 is made up of 15 amino acids. The CDR3 here is CASSLGAGGDNEQFF. In nucleotides, the CDR3 is TGCGCCAGCAGCTTGGGAGCGGGAGGGGACAATGAGCAGTTCTTC. Complete variable domain (other parts from reference TRBV5-1 and TRBJ2-1): KAGVTQTPRYLIKTRGQQVTLSCSPISGHRSVSWYQQTPGQGLQFLFEYFSETQRNKGNFPGRFSGRQFSNSRSEMNVSTLELGDSALYLCASSLGAGGDNEQFFGPGTRLTVL.

This clone has more than one count but fewer than ten. The CDR3 DNA reads TGTGCCGCTACAGACCAAGAGACCCAGTACTTC. Its translation: CAATDQETQYF. This chain uses TRBV5-4 with TRBJ2-5; D is undetermined. V lost 10 bases to trimming and J lost 0 bases, with 7 bases between them. Germline V gene lookup returns CDR1 SGHNT and CDR2 YYREEE (reference sequence). There are 11 residues in the CDR3.

This clone was detected a few times. The chain links TRBV19 to TRBJ2-7, with D possibly matching TRBD2 (6 bases). The V end lost 6 bases, the J end lost 2 bases, and 17 bases lay between the germline ends. Germline V gives CDR1 LNHDA, CDR2 SQIVND (reference sequence). The CDR3 contains 15 residues. CDR3 sequence: CASSRPGDFTYEQYF. CDR3 in DNA: TGTGCCAGTAGCCGACCGGGGGACTTTACCTACGAGCAGTACTTC.

The rearrangement joins TRBV6-1 to TRBJ1-3; 7 bases fit TRBD1. The CDR3 extends over 15 amino acids. Germline-derived CDR1 and CDR2 are MNHNS and SASEGT. With 3 bases clipped from V and 4 bases from J, the junction kept 6 bases outside the gene matches. The CDR3 DNA sequence: TGTGCCAGCAGTGACCCGACAGGGTCCGGAAACACCATATATTTT. Protein sequence: CASSDPTGSGNTIYF.